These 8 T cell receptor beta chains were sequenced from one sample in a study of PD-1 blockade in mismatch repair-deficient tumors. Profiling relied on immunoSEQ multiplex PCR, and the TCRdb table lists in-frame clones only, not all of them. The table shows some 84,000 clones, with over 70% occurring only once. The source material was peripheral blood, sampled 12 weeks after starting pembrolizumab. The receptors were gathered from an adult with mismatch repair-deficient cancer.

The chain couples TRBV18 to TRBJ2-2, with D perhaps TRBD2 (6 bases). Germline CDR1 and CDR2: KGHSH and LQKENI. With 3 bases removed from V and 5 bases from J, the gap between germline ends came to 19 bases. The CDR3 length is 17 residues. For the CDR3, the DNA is TGTGCCAGCTCACCGAGGGCCATAGCGGACCGAACCGGGGAGCTGTTTTTT. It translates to CASSPRAIADRTGELFF.

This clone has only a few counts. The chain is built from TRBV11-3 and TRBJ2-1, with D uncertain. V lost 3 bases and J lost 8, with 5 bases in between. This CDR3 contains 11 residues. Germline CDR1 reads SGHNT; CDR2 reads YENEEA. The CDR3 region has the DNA TGTGCCAGCAGCTTCTTTGATGAGCAGTTCTTC. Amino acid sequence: CASSFFDEQFF. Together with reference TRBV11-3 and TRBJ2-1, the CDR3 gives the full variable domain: EAGVVQSPRYKIIEKKQPVAFWCNPISGHNTLYWYLQNLGQGPELLIRYENEEAVDDSQLPKDRFSAERLKGVDSTLKIQPAELGDSAVYLCASSFFDEQFFGPGTRLTVL.

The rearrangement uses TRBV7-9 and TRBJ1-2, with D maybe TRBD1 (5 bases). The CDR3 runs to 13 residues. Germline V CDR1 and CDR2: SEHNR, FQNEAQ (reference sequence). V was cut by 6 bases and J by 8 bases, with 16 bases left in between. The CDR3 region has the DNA TGTGCCAGCAGTATAACTGGGGGTATCGGCTACACCTTC. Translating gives CASSITGGIGYTF.

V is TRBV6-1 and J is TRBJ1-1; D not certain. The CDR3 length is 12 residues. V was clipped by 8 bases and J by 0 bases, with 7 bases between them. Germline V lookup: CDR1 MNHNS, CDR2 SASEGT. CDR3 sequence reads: CASQYMNTEAFF. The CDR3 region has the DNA TGTGCCAGCCAATACATGAACACTGAAGCTTTCTTT.

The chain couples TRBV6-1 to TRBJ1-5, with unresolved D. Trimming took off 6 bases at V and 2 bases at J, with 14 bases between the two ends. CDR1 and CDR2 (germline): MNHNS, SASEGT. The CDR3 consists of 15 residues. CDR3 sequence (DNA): TGTGCCAGCAGGGCGGGGATCTTCGGCAATCAGCCCCAGCATTTT. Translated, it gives CASRAGIFGNQPQHF.

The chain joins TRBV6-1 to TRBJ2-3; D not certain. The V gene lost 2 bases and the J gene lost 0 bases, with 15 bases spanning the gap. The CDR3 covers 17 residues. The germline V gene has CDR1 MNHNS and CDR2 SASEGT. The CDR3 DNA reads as TGTGCCAGCAGTGAAATAGGTATAGAATTCAGCACAGATACGCAGTATTTT. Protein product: CASSEIGIEFSTDTQYF.

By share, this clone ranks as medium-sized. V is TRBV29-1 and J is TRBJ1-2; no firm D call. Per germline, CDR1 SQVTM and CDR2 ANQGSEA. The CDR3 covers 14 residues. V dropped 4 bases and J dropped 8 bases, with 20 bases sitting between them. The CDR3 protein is CSVVDPTLSEGYTF. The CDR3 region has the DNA TGCAGCGTTGTTGACCCCACGTTATCTGAGGGCTACACCTTC.

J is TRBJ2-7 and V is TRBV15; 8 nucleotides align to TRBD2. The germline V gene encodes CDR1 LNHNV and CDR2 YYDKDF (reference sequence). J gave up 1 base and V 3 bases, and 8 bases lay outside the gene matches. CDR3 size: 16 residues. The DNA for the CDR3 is TGTGCCACCAGCAGGGGACTAGAAGTTAGGTCCTACGAGCAGTACTTC. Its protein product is CATSRGLEVRSYEQYF.